The 12 T cell receptor beta chains listed next were all sequenced from one sample in a study of blood T cell repertoires in COVID-19. The data were produced by immunoSEQ multiplex PCR, yet TCRdb's version contains in-frame clones alone and is incomplete. The table shows 200,000 to 250,000 clones, with over 75% occurring only once. Sequencing was done on a sample of peripheral blood. The receptors originated from a man between 25 and 39 years old who had recovered from COVID-19.

V usage is TRBV29-1 and J usage is TRBJ2-3; weak D call: TRBD2 (5 bases). Germline V CDR1 and CDR2: SQVTM, ANQGSEA. The CDR3 has 14 residues. The V end lost 6 bases, the J end lost 2 bases, and 15 bases lay between the germline ends. DNA of the CDR3: TGCAGCGTGCCCCGTGGGAGCGTCACAGATACGCAGTATTTT. Translation gives CSVPRGSVTDTQYF.

This clone was seen a few times. The chain uses TRBV6-1 and TRBJ1-3; possibly TRBD1 for D (6 bases). Trimming took off 3 bases at V and 0 bases at J, with 9 bases between the two ends. Germline V CDR1 and CDR2: MNHNS, SASEGT. The CDR3 has 15 residues. CDR3 protein: CASSERTASGNTIYF. The CDR3 coding sequence is TGTGCCAGCAGTGAGAGGACAGCCTCTGGAAACACCATATATTTT.

V gene TRBV4-2 combines with J gene TRBJ2-2; 8 nucleotides match TRBD1. This CDR3 has 16 amino acids. Germline CDR1 is LGHNA and CDR2 is YNFKEQ. The trim removed 5 bases at V and 1 base at J, leaving 6 bases unmatched. CDR3 protein: CASSSDRGQNTGELFF. CDR3 nucleotides: TGTGCCAGCAGCTCCGACAGGGGCCAGAACACCGGGGAGCTGTTTTTT.

The gene calls are TRBV10-2 and TRBJ1-5; 7 nucleotides match TRBD1. The CDR3 runs 14 residues. With 2 bases clipped from V and 5 bases from J, the junction kept 3 bases outside the gene matches. From germline, CDR1 is WSHSY and CDR2 SAAADI. The CDR3 DNA follows: TGCGCCAGCAGTGAGAAGGGGGCGGATCAGCCCCAGCATTTT. Its translation: CASSEKGADQPQHF.

The chain is built from TRBV20-1 and TRBJ2-7; D might be TRBD2 (5 bases). Between the trimmed V and J ends, which lost 3 bases and 0 bases, there was a span of 9 bases. CDR3 length equals 13 residues. Germline-derived CDR1 and CDR2 are DFQATT and SNEGSKA (reference sequence). The CDR3 coding sequence is TGCAGTGCTAGTATGGGGAGCTCCTACGAGCAGTACTTC. Its protein product is CSASMGSSYEQYF.

This clone appeared a single time. The chain's CDR3 is CASRFQTGGWETQYF. For the CDR3, the DNA is TGTGCCAGCAGATTCCAAACAGGGGGCTGGGAGACCCAGTACTTC. This chain connects TRBV7-9 to TRBJ2-5; TRBD1 matches at 9 bases. This CDR3 comprises 15 residues. The J segment lost 5 bases and the V segment lost 6 bases, leaving 10 bases of the junction unmatched. Germline V gene data show CDR1 as SEHNR and CDR2 as FQNEAQ (reference sequence).

The chain is built from TRBV11-2 and TRBJ1-2, with a weak D call TRBD1 (5 bases). The germline V gene has CDR1 SGHAT and CDR2 FQNNGV. The germline V and J ends were trimmed by 6 bases and 4 bases, with 15 bases remaining between them. The length of the CDR3 is 14 residues. Written as DNA, the CDR3 is TGTGCCAGCAGAGGAGAGACAGACCTCTATGGCTACACCTTC. Its translation: CASRGETDLYGYTF.

This clone was detected only once. The chain recombines TRBV7-3 with TRBJ2-2; TRBD1 aligns across 8 bases. The CDR3 contains 14 residues. Germline V gene lookup returns CDR1 SGHTA and CDR2 FQGTGA. V shed 6 bases, J shed 6 bases, and the junction held 6 bases outside the gene matches. This chain's CDR3 is CASRVDRASGELFF. The CDR3 DNA reads as TGTGCCAGCAGAGTGGACAGGGCGTCCGGGGAGCTGTTTTTT.

The chain is built from TRBV12-3 or TRBV12-4 and TRBJ1-1, with a tentative D call TRBD1 (6 bases). V was pared by 11 bases and J by 3 bases, with 16 bases between. The CDR3 is 13 residues long. The CDR3, as DNA: TGTGCCGGAAAGATACAGGGATACACTGAAGCTTTCTTT. This codes for CAGKIQGYTEAFF.

The rearrangement uses TRBV7-2 and TRBJ2-6; a possible D gene is TRBD2 (6 bases). The CDR3 consists of 18 residues. Trimming removed 5 bases at V and 0 bases at J, with 17 bases between. CDR1 and CDR2 (germline): SGHTA, FQGNSA. The DNA for the CDR3 is TGTGCCAGCAGCCTCTTTGTGGGGGGTAGCTCTGGGGCCAACGTCCTGACTTTC. Protein: CASSLFVGGSSGANVLTF.

This clone came up many times. The chain carries TRBV4-1 and TRBJ1-2; D gene unclear. The CDR3 length is 12 residues. Trimming removed 4 bases from V and 2 bases from J, with 5 bases in between. Germline V gene sequence: CDR1 MGHRA, CDR2 YSYEKL. The CDR3 region is CASSPGNYGYTF. CDR3 DNA sequence: TGCGCCAGCAGCCCCGGGAACTATGGCTACACCTTC.

The sample holds one count of this clone. This sequence joins TRBV7-9 and TRBJ2-7; 12 nucleotides agree with TRBD2. Germline values: CDR1 SEHNR, CDR2 FQNEAQ (reference sequence). Trimming removed 5 bases from V and 5 bases from J; junction bases left unmatched: 7. The CDR3 extends over 15 amino acids. The CDR3 sequence: CASSPGTSGYHEQYF. In DNA form, the CDR3 reads TGTGCCAGCAGCCCTGGGACTAGCGGGTACCACGAGCAGTACTTC.